This T cell receptor (beta chain) was obtained from a study of cytomegalovirus exposure and HLA in healthy donors. About the study: The 90 to 150 validation repertoires used the same platform as the roughly 670 first-cohort repertoires, a later analysis reported. Study results and caveats: Investigators reported 150 to 200 TCR beta chains as tied to cytomegalovirus. A few CMV-associated chains were confirmed in vitro to be specific for CMV antigens. Subsequent analysis found a tendency for first-cohort TCR clusters to co-occur within the 95 to 150 validation repertoires.

Germline values: CDR1 SGHAT, CDR2 FQNNGV. Trimming removed 5 bases at V and 2 bases at J, with 9 bases between. The length of the CDR3 is 13 residues. As concerns this clone: The antigen is unknown.

The table came from immunoSEQ multiplex PCR; TCRdb's copy has only in-frame clones and leaves some out. The sample carries fewer than 150,000 clones, approximately 86% recorded once. This sequence originates from a man aged 18 to 29 in good health and CMV-seropositive. The rearrangement joins TRBV11-2 to TRBJ1-2; D may be TRBD1 (6 bases). Specimen: PBMCs. The CDR3 nucleotides are TGTGCCAGCAGCCGAGGACAGAACTATGGCTACACCTTC. Its protein is CASSRGQNYGYTF.